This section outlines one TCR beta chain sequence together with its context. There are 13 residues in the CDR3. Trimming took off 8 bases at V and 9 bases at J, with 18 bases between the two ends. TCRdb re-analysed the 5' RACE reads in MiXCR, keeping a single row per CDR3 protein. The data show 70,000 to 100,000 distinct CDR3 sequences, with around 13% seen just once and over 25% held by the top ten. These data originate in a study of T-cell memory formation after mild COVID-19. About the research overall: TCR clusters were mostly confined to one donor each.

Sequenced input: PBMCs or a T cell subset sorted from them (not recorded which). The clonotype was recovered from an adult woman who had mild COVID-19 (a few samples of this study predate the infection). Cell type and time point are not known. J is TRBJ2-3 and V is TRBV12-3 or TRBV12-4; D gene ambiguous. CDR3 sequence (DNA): TGTGCCAGCTATCCCTCCACCACTCACACGCAGTATTTT. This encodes CASYPSTTHTQYF.